This entry lists 5 T cell receptor beta chains sequenced from one sample in a study of blood T cell repertoires in COVID-19. Sequenced by immunoSEQ multiplex PCR; TCRdb stores in-frame clones only, minus some. The repertoire holds roughly 280,000 clones, around 89% seen once, with less than 3% in the top ten. Material for sequencing was PBMCs or T cells enriched from blood (not recorded which). These receptors all come from a woman aged 50 to 65 who had recovered from COVID-19.

This rearrangement joins TRBV27 to TRBJ2-5; 14 bases agree with TRBD2. Looked up from germline, CDR1 is MNHEY and CDR2 is SMNVEV (reference sequence). The CDR3 loop spans 19 amino acids. The V gene end was trimmed by 5 bases and the J gene end by 3 bases; junction bases not matched to a gene: 14. CDR3 sequence: CASSLQSGLAGVNKETQYF. The CDR3 DNA reads TGTGCCAGCAGTCTACAGTCGGGACTAGCGGGAGTTAACAAAGAGACCCAGTACTTC.

This clone was counted once. The gene calls are TRBV2 and TRBJ1-4, with a tentative D call TRBD1 (5 bases). CDR1 is SNHLY, CDR2 FYNNEI, per germline. The germline V and J ends were trimmed by 7 bases and 7 bases, with 13 bases remaining between them. CDR3 length: 13 amino acids. DNA for the CDR3: TGTGCCAGCAATGGCAGGGCGACTGAAAAACTGTTTTTT. Residues: CASNGRATEKLFF.

The rearrangement uses TRBV18 and TRBJ2-7; no reliable D call. V lost 3 bases and J lost 7, with 16 bases in between. CDR3 size: 14 residues. Looked up from germline, CDR1 is KGHSH and CDR2 is LQKENI. The CDR3 sequence is CASSPGPYDREQYF. The CDR3 DNA reads TGTGCCAGCTCACCCGGTCCCTACGATCGGGAGCAGTACTTC.

The chain carries TRBV7-9 and TRBJ1-1, with a possible D match to TRBD1 (6 bases). The CDR3 covers 14 residues. Trimming pared 5 bases from V and 4 bases from J, leaving 14 bases between. From germline, CDR1 is SEHNR and CDR2 FQNEAQ (reference sequence). CDR3 loop: CASSGQGWVTEAFF. Written as DNA, the CDR3 is TGTGCCAGCAGCGGGCAGGGGTGGGTCACTGAAGCTTTCTTT.

J is TRBJ2-5 and V is TRBV7-2, with 8 bases that match TRBD2. Looked up from germline, CDR1 is SGHTA and CDR2 is FQGNSA. With V trimmed by 5 bases and J by 5 bases, 13 bases remained unmatched. The CDR3 length is 16 residues. The CDR3 bases are TGTGCCAGCAGCGAGAGCGGGAGCGGGTTATGGGAGACCCAGTACTTC. It encodes CASSESGSGLWETQYF.